This T cell receptor (beta chain) comes out of a study of shared clonotypes between healthy human individuals. Study context: Samples came from two female and a few male donors aged 18 to 49. Study-level findings and limits: In general, naive subsets displayed greater estimated richness than memory subsets did.

Produced via immunoSEQ multiplex PCR; TCRdb's table is partial and in-frame only. The sample shows hundreds of thousands of clones, less than 80% of them seen only once. With regard to this clone: The target antigen is unknown.

The germline CDR1 and CDR2 sequences are SGHRS and YFSETQ. This CDR3 is 14 amino acids long. V was pared by 2 bases and J by 5 bases, with 11 bases between. The TCR originated in a young woman in good health. The sample taken for sequencing was memory CD4+ T cells sorted from blood. Described subset: CD45RA-negative fraction. The chain links TRBV5-1 to TRBJ2-1; TRBD1 might be the D (5 bases). The CDR3 loop is CASSLFDSNNEQFF. The DNA of the CDR3 is TGCGCCAGCAGCTTATTCGACAGCAACAATGAGCAGTTCTTC.